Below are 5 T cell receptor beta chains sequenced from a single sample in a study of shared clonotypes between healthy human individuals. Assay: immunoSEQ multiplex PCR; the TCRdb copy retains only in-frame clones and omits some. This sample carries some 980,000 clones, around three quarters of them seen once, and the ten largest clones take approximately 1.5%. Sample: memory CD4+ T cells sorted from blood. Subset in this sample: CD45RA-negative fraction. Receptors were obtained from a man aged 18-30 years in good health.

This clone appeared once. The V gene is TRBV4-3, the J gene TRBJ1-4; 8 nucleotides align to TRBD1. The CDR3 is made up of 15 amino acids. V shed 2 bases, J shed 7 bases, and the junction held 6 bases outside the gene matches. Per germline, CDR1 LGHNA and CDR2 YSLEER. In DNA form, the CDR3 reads TGCGCCAGCAGCCAATCAGGGGGCGGGGGTGAAAAACTGTTTTTT. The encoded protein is CASSQSGGGGEKLFF.

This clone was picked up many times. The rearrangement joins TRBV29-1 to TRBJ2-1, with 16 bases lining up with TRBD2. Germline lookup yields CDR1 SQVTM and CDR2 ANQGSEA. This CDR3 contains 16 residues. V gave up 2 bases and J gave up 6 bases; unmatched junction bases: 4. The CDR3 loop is CSVELGTSGRVNEQFF. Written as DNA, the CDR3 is TGCAGCGTTGAACTTGGGACTAGCGGGAGGGTCAATGAGCAGTTCTTC.

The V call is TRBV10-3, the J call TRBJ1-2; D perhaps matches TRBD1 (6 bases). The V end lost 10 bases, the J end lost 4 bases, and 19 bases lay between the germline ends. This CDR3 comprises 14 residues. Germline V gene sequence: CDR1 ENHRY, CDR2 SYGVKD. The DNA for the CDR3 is TGTGCCACCTATGGGACATCCGAGGGCTATGGCTACACCTTC. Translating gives CATYGTSEGYGYTF.

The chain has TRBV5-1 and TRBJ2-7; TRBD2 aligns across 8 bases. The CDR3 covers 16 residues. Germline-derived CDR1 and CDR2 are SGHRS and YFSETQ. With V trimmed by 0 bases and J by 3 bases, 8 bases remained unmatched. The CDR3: CASSLGTGLAFYEQYF. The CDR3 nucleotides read TGCGCCAGCAGCTTGGGTACAGGACTAGCTTTCTACGAGCAGTACTTC. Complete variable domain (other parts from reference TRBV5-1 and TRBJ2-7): KAGVTQTPRYLIKTRGQQVTLSCSPISGHRSVSWYQQTPGQGLQFLFEYFSETQRNKGNFPGRFSGRQFSNSRSEMNVSTLELGDSALYLCASSLGTGLAFYEQYFGPGTRLTVT.

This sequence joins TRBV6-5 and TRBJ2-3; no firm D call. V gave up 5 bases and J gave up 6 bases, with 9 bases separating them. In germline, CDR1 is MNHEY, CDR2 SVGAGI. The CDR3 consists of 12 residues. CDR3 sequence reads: CASSTVGDTQYF. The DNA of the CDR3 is TGTGCCAGCAGTACCGTCGGGGATACGCAGTATTTT.